This T cell receptor (beta chain) was sequenced in a study of T cell responses to AZD1222 COVID-19 vaccine. Across the study: Second-dose timings of about 4 or about 12 weeks were pooled.

V was clipped by 10 bases and J by 3 bases, with 12 bases between them. Germline V gene sequence: CDR1 ENHRY, CDR2 SYGVKD. CDR3 length: 13 amino acids. TCRdb's table, derived via immunoSEQ multiplex PCR, lists solely in-frame clones and lacks some. The repertoire holds almost 65,000 clones, 84% seen once, with roughly 6.6% in the top ten. This clone came up a few times. The antigen is undetermined. Whole-study results and caveats: The donor cohort was predominantly white British with a female majority, and clonal diversity may have been underestimated.

The clonotype comes from an adult in good health. The V call is TRBV10-3, the J call TRBJ1-4; TRBD1 is a possible D gene (5 bases). Sample: peripheral blood, taken on day 0 of AZD1222 vaccination. In DNA, the CDR3 is TGTGCCAACCGGGACGATGCTAATGAAAAACTGTTTTTT. Translated: CANRDDANEKLFF.